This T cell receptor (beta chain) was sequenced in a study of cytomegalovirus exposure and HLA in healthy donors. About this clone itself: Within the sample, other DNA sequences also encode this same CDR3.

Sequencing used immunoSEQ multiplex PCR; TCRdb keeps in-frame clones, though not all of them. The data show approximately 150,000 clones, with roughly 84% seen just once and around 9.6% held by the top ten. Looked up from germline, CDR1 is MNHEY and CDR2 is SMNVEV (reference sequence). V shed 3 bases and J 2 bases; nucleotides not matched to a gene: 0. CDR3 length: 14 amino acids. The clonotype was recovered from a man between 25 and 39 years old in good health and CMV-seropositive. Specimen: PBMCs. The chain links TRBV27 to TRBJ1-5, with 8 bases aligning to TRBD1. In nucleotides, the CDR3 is TGTGCCAGCAGTTTGACAGGGGGCAATCAGCCCCAGCATTTT. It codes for CASSLTGGNQPQHF.